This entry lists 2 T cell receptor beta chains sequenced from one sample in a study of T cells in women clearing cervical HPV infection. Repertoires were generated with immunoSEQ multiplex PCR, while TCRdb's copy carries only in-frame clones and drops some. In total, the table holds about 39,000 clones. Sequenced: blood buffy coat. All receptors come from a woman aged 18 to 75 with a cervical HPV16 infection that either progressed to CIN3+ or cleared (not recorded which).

This chain's CDR3 is CASGLLGTGEETQYF. The covered CDR3 bases are TGTGCCAGCGGATTACTCGGGACAGGGGAAGAGACC. The chain recombines TRBV2 with TRBJ2-5; 10 bases fit TRBD1. Coverage ceases 3 residues before the CDR3 finishes, and the germline J gene fills in the end. CDR3 length: 15 residues. Losses at the gene ends were 8 bases for V and 3 bases for J; bases not matched to a gene: 9. Germline CDR1 is SNHLY and CDR2 is FYNNEI.

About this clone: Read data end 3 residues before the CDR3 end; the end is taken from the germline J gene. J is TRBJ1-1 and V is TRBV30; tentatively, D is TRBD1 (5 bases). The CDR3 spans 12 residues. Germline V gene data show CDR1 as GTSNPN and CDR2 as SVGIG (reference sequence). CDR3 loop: CAWNGLTDEAFF. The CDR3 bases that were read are TGTGCCTGGAACGGGCTGACAGACGAA.